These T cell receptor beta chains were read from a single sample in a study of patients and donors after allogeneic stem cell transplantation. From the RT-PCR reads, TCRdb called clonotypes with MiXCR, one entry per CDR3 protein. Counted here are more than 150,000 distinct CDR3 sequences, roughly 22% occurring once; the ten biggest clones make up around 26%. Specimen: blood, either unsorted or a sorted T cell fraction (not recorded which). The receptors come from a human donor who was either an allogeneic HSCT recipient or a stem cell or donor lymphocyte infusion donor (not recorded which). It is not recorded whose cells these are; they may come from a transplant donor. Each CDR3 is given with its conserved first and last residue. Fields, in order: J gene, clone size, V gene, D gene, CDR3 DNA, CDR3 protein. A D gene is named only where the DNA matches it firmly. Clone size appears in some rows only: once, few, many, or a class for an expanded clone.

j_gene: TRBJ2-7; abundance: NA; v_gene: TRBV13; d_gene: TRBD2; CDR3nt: TGTGCCAGCAGCCTATCGGGACTAGCGGGATCCTCCTACGAGCAGTACTTC; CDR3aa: CASSLSGLAGSSYEQYF
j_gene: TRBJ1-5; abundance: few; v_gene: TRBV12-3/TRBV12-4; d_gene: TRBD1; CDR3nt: TGTGCCAGCAGTTTAACGAAAACGACAGGGTCTAGCAATCAGCCCCAGCATTTT; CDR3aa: CASSLTKTTGSSNQPQHF
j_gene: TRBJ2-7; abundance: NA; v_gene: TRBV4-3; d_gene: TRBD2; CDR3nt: TGCGCCAGCAGCCAATGGACTAGCGGAAATTACGAGCAGTACTTC; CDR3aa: CASSQWTSGNYEQYF
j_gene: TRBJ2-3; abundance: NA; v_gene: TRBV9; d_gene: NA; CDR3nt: TGTGCCAGCAGCATTCGCCTAGCGACCCTTGAGAGCACAGATACGCAGTATTTT; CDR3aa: CASSIRLATLESTDTQYF
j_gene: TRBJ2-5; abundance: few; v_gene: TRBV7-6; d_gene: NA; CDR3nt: TGTGCCAGCAGCTTGGAGGGGGCCTCGTACCAAGAGACCCAGTACTTC; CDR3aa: CASSLEGASYQETQYF
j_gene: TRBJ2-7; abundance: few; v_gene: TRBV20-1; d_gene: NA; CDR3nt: TGCAGTGCTAAGTACAGGGTATCCTACGAGCAGTACTTC; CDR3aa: CSAKYRVSYEQYF
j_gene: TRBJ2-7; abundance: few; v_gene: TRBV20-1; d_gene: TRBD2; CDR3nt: TGCAGTGCTACTCCGGGACTAGGAGGCTACGAGCAGTACTTC; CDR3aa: CSATPGLGGYEQYF
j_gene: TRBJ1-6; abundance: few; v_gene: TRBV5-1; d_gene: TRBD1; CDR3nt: TGCGCCAGCAGCAACGACGGGACAGAAAATAATTCACCCCTCCACTTT; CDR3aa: CASSNDGTENNSPLHF
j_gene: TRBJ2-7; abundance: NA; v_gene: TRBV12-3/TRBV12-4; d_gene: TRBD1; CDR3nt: TGTGCCAGCAGCCTACAGGGGGAAAACGAGCAGTACTTC; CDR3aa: CASSLQGENEQYF
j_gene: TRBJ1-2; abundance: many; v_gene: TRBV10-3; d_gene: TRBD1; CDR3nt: TGTGCCATCAGTGAGTCGACAGGGCATGGCTACACCTTC; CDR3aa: CAISESTGHGYTF
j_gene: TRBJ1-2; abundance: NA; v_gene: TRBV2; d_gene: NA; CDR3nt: TGTGCCAGCAGTGGCGACGGTGGCTACACCTTC; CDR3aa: CASSGDGGYTF
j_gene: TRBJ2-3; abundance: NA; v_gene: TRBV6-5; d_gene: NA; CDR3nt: TGTGCCAGCAGTGCCCTGACAGAAGATACGCAGTATTTT; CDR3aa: CASSALTEDTQYF
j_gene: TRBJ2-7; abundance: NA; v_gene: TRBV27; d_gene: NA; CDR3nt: TGTGCCAGCAGTTTATCGCTGGGGGTCGCGTACGAGCAGTACTTC; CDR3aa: CASSLSLGVAYEQYF
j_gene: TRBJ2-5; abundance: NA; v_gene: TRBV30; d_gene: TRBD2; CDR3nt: TGTGCCTGCGGGTCTAGCGGGGTCCAAGAGACCCAGTACTTC; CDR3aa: CACGSSGVQETQYF
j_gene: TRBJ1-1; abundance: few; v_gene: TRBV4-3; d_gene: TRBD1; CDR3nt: TGCGCCAGCAGCCAAGATCGGGACAGGGGCACTGAAGCTTTCTTT; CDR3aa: CASSQDRDRGTEAFF
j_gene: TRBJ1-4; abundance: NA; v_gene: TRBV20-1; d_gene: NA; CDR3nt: TGCAGTGCTAGTCGGCAGCCAAATGAAAAACTGTTTTTT; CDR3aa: CSASRQPNEKLFF
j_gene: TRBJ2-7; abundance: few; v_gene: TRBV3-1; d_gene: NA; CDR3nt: TGTGCCAGCAGCGGACGGGACACCAGCTCCTACGAGCAGTACTTC; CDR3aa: CASSGRDTSSYEQYF
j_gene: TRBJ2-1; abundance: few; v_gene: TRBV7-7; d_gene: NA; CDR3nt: TGTGCTAGCAGCCCCCACCCCCGAAGGTCCCATGAGCAGTTCTTC; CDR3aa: CASSPHPRRSHEQFF
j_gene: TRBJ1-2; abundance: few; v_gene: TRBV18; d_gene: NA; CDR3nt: TGTGCCAGCTCACCGGAGAGGGAGGATGGCTACACCTTC; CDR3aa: CASSPEREDGYTF